These 27 T cell receptor beta chains were all obtained from the same sample, sequenced in a study of shared clonotypes between healthy human individuals. The protocol was immunoSEQ multiplex PCR, while the TCRdb copy is restricted to in-frame clones and leaves out a portion. Of about 2 million clones in the sample, less than 95% are singletons; the top ten hold around 1.1%. Cells designated naive CD8 were CD45RO-negative and were positively selected for CCR7, with terminally differentiated effector memory CD45RA+ cells excluded. The material sequenced was naive CD8+ T cells sorted from blood. Receptors originate from a young man in good health.

This rearrangement joins TRBV7-6 to TRBJ1-4; TRBD1 matches 7 bases. With 5 bases clipped from V and 7 bases from J, the junction kept 4 bases outside the gene matches. This CDR3 is built from 13 residues. CDR1 is SGHVS and CDR2 is FNYEAQ in the germline V gene. CDR3 coding DNA: TGTGCCAGCAGCCCAGGGGGGGCTGAAAAACTGTTTTTT. This encodes CASSPGGAEKLFF.

On this clone itself: In the same sample, other DNA sequences code for this CDR3. V and J are TRBV4-1 and TRBJ2-7; TRBD1 is a possible D gene (6 bases). There are 13 residues in the CDR3. The germline CDR1 and CDR2 sequences are MGHRA and YSYEKL. The ends were cut back, 4 bases at V and 4 bases at J, with 11 bases in the middle. The CDR3 is CASSPGRGYEQYF. The CDR3 region has the DNA TGCGCCAGCAGCCCCGGCAGGGGTTACGAGCAGTACTTC.

The chain links TRBV5-6 to TRBJ1-3; D gene unclear. The CDR3 extends over 13 amino acids. From germline, CDR1 is SGHDT and CDR2 YYEEEE. Trimming left V 4 bases short and J 4 bases short, with 9 bases between. The CDR3 loop reads CASSPGPGNTIYF. In DNA form, the CDR3 reads TGTGCCAGCAGCCCGGGCCCAGGAAACACCATATATTTT.

The chain employs TRBV28 and TRBJ1-6, with no clear D. V was cut by 3 bases and J by 2 bases, with 8 bases left in between. The CDR3 sequence is 15 residues long. In germline, CDR1 is MDHEN, CDR2 SYDVKM. The CDR3 DNA follows: TGTGCCAGCAGTTTTGTGGATCCCTATAATTCACCCCTCCACTTT. It specifies CASSFVDPYNSPLHF.

The J gene is TRBJ2-5, the V gene TRBV7-2; possible D gene TRBD1, 7 bases. The CDR3 sequence is 16 residues long. Trimming shortened V by 1 base and J by 1 base, and 13 bases separated the two germline ends. Germline V gives CDR1 SGHTA, CDR2 FQGNSA. The CDR3 DNA follows: TGTGCCAGCAGCTTAGTCCCGCAGGGGGGCCAAGAGACCCAGTACTTC. Translated, it gives CASSLVPQGGQETQYF.

The chain links TRBV5-1 to TRBJ1-2, with D tentatively TRBD1 (5 bases). The CDR3 contains 16 residues. Germline assignment: CDR1 SGHRS and CDR2 YFSETQ. The ends were cut back, 2 bases at V and 1 base at J, with 15 bases in the middle. CDR3 DNA: TGCGCCAGCAGCTTACCCCCCCAGGGCCTTAACTATGGCTACACCTTC. Translating it yields CASSLPPQGLNYGYTF.

V gene TRBV6-1 combines with J gene TRBJ1-6, with D unresolved. The V end was cut by 1 base, the J end by 0 bases, with 7 bases between. CDR1 and CDR2 from the germline V gene are MNHNS and SASEGT. The CDR3 sequence is 16 residues long. The CDR3 DNA follows: TGTGCCAGCAGTGAAGAAGGGTTCTCCTATAATTCACCCCTCCACTTT. Encoded protein: CASSEEGFSYNSPLHF.

The gene calls are TRBV6-1 and TRBJ2-2, with 10 bases identical to TRBD2. This CDR3 is 17 amino acids long. Germline V gene data show CDR1 as MNHNS and CDR2 as SASEGT. The V gene end was trimmed by 4 bases and the J gene end by 4 bases; junction bases not matched to a gene: 9. The chain's CDR3 is CASSVTLAGAGTGELFF. The CDR3 nucleotides are TGTGCCAGCAGTGTCACTCTAGCGGGAGCCGGCACCGGGGAGCTGTTTTTT.

The chain carries TRBV2 and TRBJ1-1; D is undetermined. V lost 3 bases and J lost 8, with 10 bases in between. This CDR3 is 12 amino acids long. Per germline, CDR1 SNHLY and CDR2 FYNNEI. The CDR3 sequence: CASSDGYGEAFF. As DNA, the CDR3 is TGTGCCAGCAGTGATGGGTACGGGGAAGCTTTCTTT.

V gene TRBV4-3 combines with J gene TRBJ2-7, with 10 bases lining up with TRBD1. The CDR3 is made up of 15 amino acids. Germline CDR1 and CDR2: LGHNA and YSLEER. The ends lost 6 bases at V and 6 bases at J; junction bases unmatched: 11. The CDR3 spells CASRPGQGERAEQYF. In DNA, the CDR3 is TGCGCCAGCAGACCCGGACAGGGGGAAAGGGCCGAGCAGTACTTC.

The V gene is TRBV5-8, the J gene TRBJ1-6; possibly TRBD1 for D (6 bases). The CDR3 consists of 18 residues. CDR1 and CDR2 from the germline V gene are SGHTS and YDEGEE. The V and J ends lost 1 base and 1 base respectively, with 15 bases between them. The CDR3 sequence: CASSLIQGYGSYNSPLHF. As DNA, the CDR3 is TGTGCCAGCAGCTTGATACAGGGCTATGGATCCTATAATTCACCCCTCCACTTT.

V and J are TRBV19 and TRBJ2-5, with TRBD1 identical over 10 bases. CDR3 length equals 16 residues. Losses at the gene ends were 6 bases for V and 3 bases for J; bases not matched to a gene: 10. Germline values: CDR1 LNHDA, CDR2 SQIVND (reference sequence). The CDR3 nucleotides read TGTGCCAGTAGCGACTTGGGACAGGGGATCGAAGAGACCCAGTACTTC. Translated: CASSDLGQGIEETQYF.

The J gene is TRBJ2-2, the V gene TRBV11-2; D is ambiguous. The CDR3 covers 16 residues. Germline assignment: CDR1 SGHAT and CDR2 FQNNGV. V was trimmed by 2 bases and J by 7 bases, leaving 17 bases between them. This chain's CDR3 is CASSLLPEFVIGELFF. The CDR3 DNA reads as TGTGCCAGCAGCTTATTACCGGAGTTTGTGATCGGGGAGCTGTTTTTT.

This chain uses TRBV27 with TRBJ2-3; no clear D. V lost 5 bases, J lost 1 base, and 10 bases lay in between. The CDR3 is made up of 14 amino acids. CDR1 is MNHEY, CDR2 SMNVEV, per germline (reference sequence). The DNA for the CDR3 is TGTGCCAGCAGTACTGTCGTCGGCACAGATACGCAGTATTTT. Its translation is CASSTVVGTDTQYF.

The CDR3 sequence: CASSTYRGPGEQYF. The CDR3, as DNA: TGTGCCAGCAGCACATACAGGGGGCCTGGCGAGCAGTACTTC. This chain uses TRBV7-9 with TRBJ2-7, with 9 nucleotides matching TRBD1. This CDR3 comprises 14 residues. J lost 6 bases, V lost 5 bases, and 8 bases had no gene match. The germline gives CDR1 SEHNR, CDR2 FQNEAQ (reference sequence).

The rearrangement links TRBV5-1 to TRBJ2-3; 7 bases match TRBD1. V lost 4 bases, J lost 1 base, and 6 bases stayed unmatched. The CDR3 extends over 15 amino acids. Germline CDR1 SGHRS, CDR2 YFSETQ. The CDR3 reads CASSATGLGTDTQYF. The CDR3 bases are TGCGCCAGCAGCGCGACAGGGCTAGGCACAGATACGCAGTATTTT.

The chain recombines TRBV4-1 with TRBJ1-2; the D is unclear. CDR1 is MGHRA, CDR2 YSYEKL, per germline. Trimming removed 1 base from V and 4 bases from J, with 7 bases in between. The CDR3 is made up of 13 amino acids. CDR3 region: CASSQVGFYGYTF. CDR3 bases: TGCGCCAGCAGCCAAGTCGGGTTCTATGGCTACACCTTC.

This clone was counted a single time. The chain combines TRBV4-1 with TRBJ2-5; D is perhaps TRBD1 (5 bases). Trimming took off 6 bases at V and 6 bases at J, with 14 bases between the two ends. This CDR3 region has 13 residues. Germline CDR1 and CDR2: MGHRA and YSYEKL. The CDR3 DNA is TGCGCCAGCAGTCAGACAGTACCGCAGACCCAGTACTTC. Protein product: CASSQTVPQTQYF.

The chain employs TRBV27 and TRBJ2-5; either TRBD1 or TRBD2 may supply D (6 bases each). Germline lookup yields CDR1 MNHEY and CDR2 SMNVEV (reference sequence). The CDR3 consists of 15 residues. V lost 0 bases, J lost 5 bases, and 13 bases lay in between. The CDR3 sequence is CASSLSGGSGETQYF. In DNA form, the CDR3 reads TGTGCCAGCAGTTTATCGGGGGGCTCCGGGGAGACCCAGTACTTC.

The rearrangement uses TRBV27 and TRBJ2-2, with TRBD2 identical over 7 bases. Germline V gene data show CDR1 as MNHEY and CDR2 as SMNVEV (reference sequence). The length of the CDR3 is 15 residues. J was trimmed by 7 bases and V by 5 bases; bases with no gene match: 10. CDR3 in DNA: TGTGCCAGCAGTGCCGGGACTACCCCCATCGGGGAGCTGTTTTTT. It is translated as CASSAGTTPIGELFF.

In its sample, this clone was seen once. This chain uses TRBV9 with TRBJ2-1; TRBD1 aligns across 8 bases. This CDR3 contains 15 residues. Germline trimming cut 4 bases from V and 7 bases from J; bases unmatched to any gene: 10. Germline V CDR1 and CDR2: SGDLS, YYNGEE. The CDR3 is CASSSFRTGQNEQFF. As DNA, the CDR3 is TGTGCCAGCAGCTCCTTCAGGACAGGGCAAAATGAGCAGTTCTTC.

Concerning this clone itself: This same CDR3 is encoded by further DNA sequences in the sample. The chain's CDR3 is CASSLGGYEQYF. CDR3 bases: TGTGCCAGTTCTTTAGGGGGCTACGAGCAGTACTTC. V is TRBV19 and J is TRBJ2-7; the D gene is possibly TRBD1 (6 bases). V lost 8 bases and J lost 3, with 11 bases in between. The CDR3 extends over 12 amino acids. Germline lookup yields CDR1 LNHDA and CDR2 SQIVND (reference sequence).

The table lists this clone with a count of one. This chain uses TRBV29-1 with TRBJ1-1, with unresolved D. Germline CDR1 reads SQVTM; CDR2 reads ANQGSEA. CDR3 length: 11 amino acids. Trimming cost V 7 bases and J 1 base, with 7 bases left between them. DNA of the CDR3: TGCAGCGCTGGGGAGAACACTGAAGCTTTCTTT. This codes for CSAGENTEAFF.

The chain combines TRBV5-6 with TRBJ1-6; no clear D. The V gene lost 5 bases and the J gene lost 5 bases, with 8 bases spanning the gap. CDR3 length: 13 residues. In germline, CDR1 is SGHDT, CDR2 YYEEEE. CDR3 loop: CASSRFHNSPLHF. CDR3 in DNA: TGTGCCAGCAGTAGGTTCCATAATTCACCCCTCCACTTT.

V is TRBV2 and J is TRBJ2-1; 7 bases match TRBD2. Germline V gene lookup returns CDR1 SNHLY and CDR2 FYNNEI. With V trimmed by 7 bases and J by 5 bases, 8 bases remained unmatched. This CDR3 has 14 residues. The CDR3 DNA follows: TGTGCCAGCACCTGGGGGGAGGGTGACAATGAGCAGTTCTTC. Translation: CASTWGEGDNEQFF.

The chain links TRBV6-6 to TRBJ1-2; D ambiguous. The CDR3 covers 13 residues. V dropped 6 bases and J dropped 4 bases, with 12 bases sitting between them. Per germline, CDR1 MNHNY and CDR2 SVGAGI (reference sequence). CDR3: CASSPDEVYGYTF. CDR3 nucleotide sequence: TGTGCCAGCAGCCCGGATGAGGTCTATGGCTACACCTTC.

V usage is TRBV7-6 and J usage is TRBJ2-1, with 16 bases lining up with TRBD2. The CDR3 covers 16 residues. V was pared by 5 bases and J by 7 bases, with 5 bases of the junction left unmatched. Looked up from germline, CDR1 is SGHVS and CDR2 is FNYEAQ. CDR3 nucleotides: TGTGCCAGCAGCCCGGGACTAGCGGGAGGGATGAATGAGCAGTTCTTC. Translating it yields CASSPGLAGGMNEQFF.